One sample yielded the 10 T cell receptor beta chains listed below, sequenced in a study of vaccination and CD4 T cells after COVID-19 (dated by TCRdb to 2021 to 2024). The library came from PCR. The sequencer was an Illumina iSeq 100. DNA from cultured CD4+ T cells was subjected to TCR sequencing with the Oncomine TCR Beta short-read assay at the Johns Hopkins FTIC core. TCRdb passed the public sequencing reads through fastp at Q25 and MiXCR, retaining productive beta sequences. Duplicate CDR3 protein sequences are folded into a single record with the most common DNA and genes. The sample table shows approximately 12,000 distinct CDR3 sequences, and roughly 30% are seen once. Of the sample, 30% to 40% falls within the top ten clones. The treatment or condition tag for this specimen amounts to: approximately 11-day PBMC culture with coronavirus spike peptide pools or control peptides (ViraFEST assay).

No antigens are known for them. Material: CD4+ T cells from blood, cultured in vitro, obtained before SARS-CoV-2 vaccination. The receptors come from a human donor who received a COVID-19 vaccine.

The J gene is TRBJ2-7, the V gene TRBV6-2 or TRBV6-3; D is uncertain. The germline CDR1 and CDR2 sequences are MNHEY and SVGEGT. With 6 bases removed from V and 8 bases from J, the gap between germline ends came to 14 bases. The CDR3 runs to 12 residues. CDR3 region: CASRVLRFKQYF. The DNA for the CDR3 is TGTGCCAGCAGGGTCCTTCGGTTTAAGCAGTACTTC.

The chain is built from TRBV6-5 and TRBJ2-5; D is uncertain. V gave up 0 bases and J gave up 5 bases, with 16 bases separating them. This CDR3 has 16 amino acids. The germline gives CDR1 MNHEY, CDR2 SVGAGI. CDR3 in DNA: TGTGCCAGCAGTTACTCGACACTTACCATATCCGAGACCCAGTACTTC. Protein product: CASSYSTLTISETQYF.

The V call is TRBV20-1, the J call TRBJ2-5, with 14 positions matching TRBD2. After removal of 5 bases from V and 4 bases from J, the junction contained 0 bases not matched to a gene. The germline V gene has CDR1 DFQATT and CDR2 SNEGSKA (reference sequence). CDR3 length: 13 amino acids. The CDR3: CSAGLAGGETQYF. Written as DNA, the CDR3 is TGCAGTGCTGGACTAGCGGGGGGAGAGACCCAGTACTTC.

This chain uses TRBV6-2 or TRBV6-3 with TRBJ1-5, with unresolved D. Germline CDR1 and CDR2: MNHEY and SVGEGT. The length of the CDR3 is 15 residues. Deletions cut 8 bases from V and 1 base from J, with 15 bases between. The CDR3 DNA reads TGTGCCAGCGGTGCTACCGGTGGCAGCAATCAGCCCCAGCATTTT. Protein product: CASGATGGSNQPQHF.

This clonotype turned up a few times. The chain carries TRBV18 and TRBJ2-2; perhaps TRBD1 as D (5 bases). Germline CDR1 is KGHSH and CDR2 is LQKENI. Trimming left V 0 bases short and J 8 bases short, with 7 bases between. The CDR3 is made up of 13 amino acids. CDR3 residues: CASSPPRQGELFF. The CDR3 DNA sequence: TGTGCCAGCTCACCACCCCGACAGGGGGAGCTGTTTTTT. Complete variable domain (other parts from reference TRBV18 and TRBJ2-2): NAGVMQNPRHLVRRRGQEARLRCSPMKGHSHVYWYRQLPEEGLKFMVYLQKENIIDESGMPKERFSAEFPKEGPSILRIQQVVRGDSAAYFCASSPPRQGELFFGEGSRLTVL.

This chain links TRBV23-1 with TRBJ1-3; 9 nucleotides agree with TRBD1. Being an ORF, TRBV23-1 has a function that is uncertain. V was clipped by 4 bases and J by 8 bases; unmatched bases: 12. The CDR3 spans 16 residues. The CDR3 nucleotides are TGCGCCAGCAGTCCACCCGTGGACAGGGGTCCAGACACCATATATTTT. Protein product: CASSPPVDRGPDTIYF.

CDR3 sequence: CASSQGWGSQETQYF. Here the CDR3 DNA reads TGTGCCAGCAGCCAAGGGTGGGGCAGCCAAGAGACCCAGTACTTC. The J gene is TRBJ2-5, the V gene TRBV3-1; D perhaps matches TRBD1 (5 bases). The CDR3 has 15 amino acids. CDR1 and CDR2 (germline): LGHDT, YNNKEL (reference sequence). Trimming cost V 1 base and J 1 base, with 10 bases left between them.

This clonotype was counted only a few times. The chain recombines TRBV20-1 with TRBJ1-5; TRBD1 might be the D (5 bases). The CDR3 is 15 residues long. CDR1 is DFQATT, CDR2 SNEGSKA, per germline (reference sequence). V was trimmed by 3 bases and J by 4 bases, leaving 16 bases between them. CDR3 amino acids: CSARSGAADNQPQHF. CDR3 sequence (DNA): TGCAGTGCTAGGTCCGGGGCAGCGGATAATCAGCCCCAGCATTTT.

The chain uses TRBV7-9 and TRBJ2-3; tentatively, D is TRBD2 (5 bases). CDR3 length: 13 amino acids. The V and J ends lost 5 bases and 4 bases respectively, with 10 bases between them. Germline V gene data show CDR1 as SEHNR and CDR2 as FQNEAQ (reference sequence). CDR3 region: CASSERRADTQYF. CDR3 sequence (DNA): TGTGCCAGCAGCGAACGGCGGGCAGATACGCAGTATTTT.

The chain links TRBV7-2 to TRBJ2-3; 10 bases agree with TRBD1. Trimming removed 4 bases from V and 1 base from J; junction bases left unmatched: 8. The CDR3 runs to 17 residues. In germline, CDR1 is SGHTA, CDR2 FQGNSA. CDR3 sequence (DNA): TGTGCCAGCAGCTCCGGGACAGGGGTTGGTGGCACAGATACGCAGTATTTT. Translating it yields CASSSGTGVGGTDTQYF.